This T cell receptor (beta chain) stems from a study of blood T cell repertoires in COVID-19 (dated by TCRdb to between 2020 and 2021). For the study in its entirety: Collaborator samples came from the United States, Italy and Spain and covered acute and convalescent phases of COVID-19. Samples came from the ongoing ImmuneRACE study (first 160 participants) plus 1,254 subjects from 6 global collaborators. The repertoires were released in a freely available public database meant as a resource for research on the immune response to SARS-CoV-2. The dataset comprised deeply sampled blood TCRbeta repertoires from subjects exposed to, actively infected with, or recovered from COVID-19. HLA class I and class II types, where available, came from metadata supplied by the sample provider rather than from assay-based typing. The material from the prospective study consisted of cDNA or gDNA derived from T cells, B-cell-depleted T cells, or PBMCs. Nearly every sample came with metadata listing a de-identified subject ID, COVID-19 status, age in years and sex.

In regard to this clone: It has no known antigen specificity. No base qualities exist here, and no much larger clone lies one base off it.

Unmatched junction bases come to 15, with V trimmed by 6 bases and J by 4 bases. Counted from cysteine to phenylalanine, this CDR3 has 17 amino acids. Only CDR3 DNA is held: 51 bases, read in frame from base 1. From the germline V gene, CDR1 is MGHRA and CDR2 is YSYEKL. The paper's findings and limits, for the study overall: Clinical and demographic metadata were provided uncurated, with the amount varying by source and participant.

TCRbeta CDR3 regions were amplified from genomic DNA using the immunoSEQ Assay, a bias-controlled multiplex PCR. Concerning the study's data processing: Nucleated cell counts per sample were estimated from amplification of reference gene primers within the assay. To quantify the absolute abundance of each unique TCRbeta CDR3 rearrangement, sequence reads were collapsed and filtered. Productive Simpson clonality was computed per sample as the square root of Simpson's diversity index over productive rearrangements. Here the immuneACCESS table is served through TCRdb, limited to in-frame sequences with V and J called. Missing clones are a known gap in these copies; in checked studies unresolved V genes cover under half, and the rest lacks a known reason. V and J calls plus clone size are reproduced from that table; the DNA served to infer D and trimming. For this sample there are fewer than 250,000 clones; 70% to 90% appear just once. Approximately 6.3% of the sample rests with the top ten.

Collaborating institutions collected whole blood in K2EDTA tubes following their own protocols. For TCRbeta analysis, collaborators shipped samples as frozen whole blood, isolated PBMCs, or DNA extracted from either of those sample types. Sequenced input: peripheral blood. This receptor was obtained from a woman between 55 and 75 years old with active or convalescent COVID-19. This chain joins TRBV4-1 to TRBJ2-7; TRBD2 aligns with 10 central bases. CDR3 loop: CASRPREGTSGIYEQYF. The DNA is TGCGCCAGCAGACCCAGGGAAGGCACTAGCGGGATTTACGAGCAGTACTTC.